In this sample, the clone carrying this T cell receptor (beta chain) turned up many times. The antigen is undetermined. Indicated time point: longitudinal time-point 2. This specimen comes from a study of neurological immune-mediated disorders. Study-wide points: Healthy controls had more TCR clonal expansion than multiple sclerosis, which showed the least, whereas HTLV-1-associated myelopathy showed the most.

cDNA was made by 5'RACE with 10-nucleotide random UMIs. TCRdb ran MiXCR on the 5' RACE reads and lists one entry per CDR3 protein. The repertoire holds tens of thousands of distinct CDR3 sequences, with about 13% as singletons. This CDR3 contains 14 residues. Trimming took 8 bases from V and 0 from J, leaving 12 bases between them. CDR1 and CDR2 from the germline V gene are MNHEY and SVGAGI. The genes are TRBV6-5 and TRBJ2-3; the D gene is possibly TRBD2 (5 bases). The source material was PBMCs. The TCR comes from a middle-aged woman in good health. The CDR3 loop is CASPTRGSTDTQYF. The CDR3 DNA reads TGTGCCAGCCCCACCCGGGGTAGCACAGATACGCAGTATTTT.